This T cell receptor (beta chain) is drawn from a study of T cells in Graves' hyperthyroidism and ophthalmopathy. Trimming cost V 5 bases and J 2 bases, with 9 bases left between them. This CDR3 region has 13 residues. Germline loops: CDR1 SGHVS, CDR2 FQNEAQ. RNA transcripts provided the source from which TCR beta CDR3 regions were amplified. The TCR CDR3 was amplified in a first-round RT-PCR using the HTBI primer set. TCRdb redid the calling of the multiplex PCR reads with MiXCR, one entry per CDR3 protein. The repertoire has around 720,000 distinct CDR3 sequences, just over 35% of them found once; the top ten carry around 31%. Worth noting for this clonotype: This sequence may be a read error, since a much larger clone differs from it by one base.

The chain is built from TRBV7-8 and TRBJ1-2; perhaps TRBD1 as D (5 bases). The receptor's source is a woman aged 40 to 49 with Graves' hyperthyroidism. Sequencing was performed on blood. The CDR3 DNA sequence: TGTGCCAGCAGCGGGACGGAGAACTATGGCTACACCTTC. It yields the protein CASSGTENYGYTF. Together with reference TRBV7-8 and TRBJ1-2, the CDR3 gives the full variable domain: GAGVSQSPRYKVAKRGQDVALRCDPISGHVSLFWYQQALGQGPEFLTYFQNEAQLDKSGLPSDRFFAERPEGSVSTLKIQRTQQEDSAVYLCASSGTENYGYTFGSGTRLTVV.